Below, one TCR beta chain is given with its context. This clone came up a few times. The clone's antigen remains unknown. Base quality data are lacking; no much larger clone is found one base away. The sample is drawn from a study of cytomegalovirus exposure and HLA in healthy donors (dated by TCRdb to the late 2010s). About the investigation overall: In an earlier analysis of roughly 590 of the donors, less than 350 Gb of sequence data and some 120 million unique TCR beta sequences from about 190 million T cells were reported. An early release that covered about 600 HLA-typed donors contained approximately 300 gigabases of sequencing data and 85 million to 100 million unique TCR sequences. Among the roughly 410 genotyped donors, 75% to 90% belonged to the genetic ancestry cluster associated with self-reported Caucasian donors. The aim of the study was to test whether cataloging public T cell receptors could identify signatures of past pathogen exposure. The T cell repertoires of 550 to 850 subjects were profiled by immunosequencing and related to cytomegalovirus serostatus. A separate validation cohort of roughly 110 different subjects was used in addition to the roughly 700-subject first cohort. To predict cytomegalovirus infection status, the study brought together high-throughput TCR immunosequencing, statistical association of individual TCRs with disease status, and machine learning. In a later analysis, previously published TCR beta repertoires from about 670 donors were re-analyzed and high-resolution HLA genotyping was added so that TCR occurrence patterns could be studied. The later analysis used no new phenotypic data to find candidate immune exposures, relying instead on TCR beta sequences and their occurrence across donors. In an earlier analysis of about 590 of the donors, high-throughput TCR beta sequencing was used to judge whether each TCR beta V gene segment behaved as functional or pseudogenic. Donor age, sex, ethnicity and CMV serostatus were compiled alongside the repertoire data. A later genetic analysis took genome-wide SNP genotypes for about 55% of the 666 donors and used that subset as a discovery cohort. All discovery cohort repertoires had been generated using a single sequencing platform. HLA typing included class I and class II loci at four-digit resolution. Typing coverage differed by locus: A, B, C, DRB1 and DQB1 were typed in roughly 620-630 donors, DQA1 in 522, DPA1 in some 610, and DPB1 in 400 to 490. About five DR-DQ haplotypes were handled as single units for association and clustering, since linkage in the cohort was strong. Across around 400 genotyped donors of the cohort, an average of roughly 250,000 unique TCR beta nucleotide sequences per donor were sequenced, and around 19% of those sequences were non-productive.

The cohort consisted of some 670 healthy bone marrow donors. At the time of sampling, every cohort member was nominally healthy, though immune exposures that went unrecorded were likely present. The donor was CMV seropositive and belonged to the group of some 290 seropositive cohort members. Each donor provided a peripheral blood sample, and peripheral blood mononuclear cells were used for TCR beta sequencing. Genomic DNA extraction from the blood cell samples was performed with the Qiagen DNeasy Blood Extraction Kit. Trimming costs V 4 bases and J 0 bases, and their ends lie 7 bases apart. Counted from cysteine to phenylalanine, this CDR3 has 14 amino acids. The only DNA kept is the CDR3, 42 bases in frame from the first base. Looking up the germline V gene yields CDR1 SNHLY and CDR2 FYNNEI. Libraries were constructed by the immunoSEQ multiplex PCR assay. A mixture of 60 forward primers for TCR Vbeta segments and 13 reverse primers for TCR Jbeta segments was used in the multiplex PCR. The CDR3 region of rearranged TCR beta genes was amplified from genomic DNA with a multiplex PCR assay. The Illumina HiSeq System was used to sequence the amplified TCR beta libraries as 87-base-pair reads. The original pipeline was this. In a later analysis, tens of millions of unique TCR beta chains were counted across the 666 repertoires, and some 10 million of these chains were shared by at least two donors. Raw reads were error-corrected and collapsed into unique sequences with a nearest-neighbor algorithm that merged closely related sequences to remove PCR and sequencing errors. To assign V, D and J gene segments, CDR3 sequences were aligned to IMGT reference sequences. For a sequence to be retained, at least a six-nucleotide match to both a V gene segment and a J gene segment was required. Rearrangements were classified as productive when the CDR3 lacked stop codons and remained in frame with V and J, and all other rearrangements were classified as non-productive. Following IMGT convention, CDR3 was defined as the stretch from the second conserved V-encoded cysteine to the conserved J-encoded phenylalanine. Sequences without an unambiguous match to a single V gene segment were excluded from the earlier analysis of 450 to 650 of the donors. An earlier analysis of almost 600 of the donors classified V segments as functional when productive rearrangements were above 56.7% and as segregating when the standard deviation between donors was above 5%. A statistical classification framework was built to diagnose cytomegalovirus status from the catalog of TCR beta chain sequences. V and J gene assignment, in a later analysis, came from comparing TCR nucleotide sequences with IMGT/GENE-DB human TR gene sequences. The TCRdist pipeline was used in a later analysis to assign CDR3 sequences and most-parsimonious VDJ recombination scenarios. In a later analysis, every TCR beta chain was defined by the combination of its CDR3 amino acid sequence and its V-gene family, and reads without a unique V-gene family were dropped. To address suspected cross-contamination and a sequencing artifact, a later analysis removed approximately 600 highly shared, low-generation-probability nucleotide sequences. A later analysis calculated a clonal expansion index for each public chain from normalized within-repertoire ranks of inferred template counts. In a later analysis, generation probabilities were computed using a VDJ recombination model fitted to out-of-frame rearrangements, and the results were checked against IGoR. In a later analysis, hypergeometric tests were used to score TCR-TCR, TCR-HLA and TCR-CMV co-occurrence, with a repertoire-size bias correction applied to TCR pairs. False discovery rates were estimated in a later analysis by permuting HLA or CMV assignments 20 times. A later analysis grouped co-occurring TCRs with DBSCAN, adding TCRdist sequence similarity when clustering within HLA-allele-positive subsets. Co-occurrence clustering excluded repertoires with fewer than 30,000 or more than 120,000 public chains, plus five with anomalous nucleotide sharing. TCRdb limited this immuneACCESS table to in-frame rearrangements with V and J called. A share of clones is missing; checked studies link under half to unresolved V genes, and the rest is unexplained. V, J and clone size are those of that table, while D and trimming were read from the DNA. The sample table contains 100,000 to 150,000 clones; only one count was recorded for over 65% of them. The top ten clonotypes cover 15% to 20% of the sample.

Here is what the overall study found, with its caveats: The cohort was sequenced for TCR beta chains only, and without alpha or paired-chain data the features that could be detected were limited. Because the 87-base-pair reads could not distinguish some IMGT-functional V segments, including TRBV6-2 and TRBV6-3, those segments were excluded. Strong co-occurrence of HLA alleles, especially DR and DQ, made assigning TCR associations to individual alleles difficult. A later analysis found that HLA-associated TCR beta chains were more clonally expanded and had lower generation probabilities than equally common non-associated chains. In an earlier analysis of some 540 of the donors, most TCR beta V segments appeared in productive rearrangements about 90% or about 30% of the time, broadly matching IMGT annotations. Linkage disequilibrium might explain the correlated functional status among segregating V segments, but an unknown experimental factor could not be ruled out. A cluster of highly shared sequence variants was judged likely to be a technical artifact of the sequencing pipeline. The authors suggested that the approach could potentially be generalized to other disease states and immunological phenotypes. A further reported finding was that TCR beta sequences accurately predicted the HLA-A and HLA-B alleles for most subjects in the first cohort. A later genetic analysis associated a missense DCLRE1C variant with V-gene and J-gene trimming of TCR beta chains, and an independent cohort replicated the association. According to a later genetic analysis, donors in an Asian-associated ancestry cluster had fewer N-insertions in productive TCRs than the roughly 660-donor mean. The classifier was reported to diagnose cytomegalovirus status with high specificity and sensitivity in both the original and validation cohorts. A later analysis reported that several top co-occurrence clusters appeared linked to parvovirus B19, influenza, CMV and Epstein-Barr virus. Because counts were too low, under 20 rarely observed V segments, including chromosome 9 orphons, were left out of the earlier analysis of roughly 600 of the donors. Across donors, most TCR sequences were observed very rarely, whereas some public TCRs were present in many individuals. Because some donors lacked HLA typing at each locus, the association tests relied only on the typed subset. According to a later analysis, most CMV-associated TCR beta chains appeared to be HLA-restricted, and the HLA associations seemed to be driven largely by CMV exposure. A total of some 180 TCR beta chains were listed by the study as associated with cytomegalovirus. A few of the identified cytomegalovirus-associated TCR beta chains were confirmed in vitro to be specific for cytomegalovirus antigens. Immune exposure information for the cohort was limited to CMV serostatus. The presence/absence analyses assumed that sequencing depth was roughly uniform across donors, and that assumption may not be true. In a later analysis, 16,951 TCR beta sequences were associated with specific HLA alleles at a false discovery rate of 0.05. A later analysis found that TCR association rates varied across HLA loci, with DRB1 alleles showing the most associated TCRs and HLA-C alleles the fewest.

Source material: PBMCs. The source of this sequence is a man younger than 30 in good health and CMV-seropositive. The V and J genes are TRBV2 and TRBJ1-3; the D gene cannot be named for sure. The nucleotides read TGTGCCAGCAGTGGCGTCCTCTCTGGAAACACCATATATTTT. Its protein reads: CASSGVLSGNTIYF.